This record looks at one TCR beta chain sequence and its context. Its antigen remains unknown. At one end, the junction sequence differs from germline, possibly due to a read error. The sample is drawn from a study of Graves' ophthalmopathy and Graves' hyperthyroidism. The CDR3 sequence is 10 residues long. Germline lookup yields CDR1 SNHLY and CDR2 FYNNEI. Exclusion covered patients with other autoimmune diseases or uncontrolled infections (as well as pregnancy or lactation). Findings of the study overall: Most clonotypes expanded in thyroid above 0.001 frequency were present in blood too. Using a 13-signature model, the authors split ophthalmopathy from stable hyperthyroidism, with 87.88% sensitivity and 65% to 82% specificity.

RNA transcripts were the source from which TCR beta CDR3 regions were amplified. In the first round, RT-PCR was carried out with HTBI primers, and a multiplex PCR formed the second round. One entry per CDR3 protein, called by TCRdb with MiXCR from the multiplex PCR reads. The sample carries about 600,000 distinct CDR3 sequences, approximately 35% recorded once. The J gene is TRBJ1-4, the V gene TRBV2; tentative D call: TRBD1 (5 bases). The TCR was taken from an adult man with Graves' hyperthyroidism. The sample comprised peripheral blood or thyroid tissue (not recorded which). The CDR3 loop reads CASSEGGSRF. CDR3 DNA: TGTGCCAGCAGTGAAGGGGGGTCCCGCTTT.